A selection of T cell receptor beta chains follows, all from one sample in a study of cytomegalovirus exposure and HLA in healthy donors. The repertoire was sequenced with immunoSEQ multiplex PCR; TCRdb's copy has only in-frame clones and lacks some. The sample contains under 200,000 clones, about 81% of which appear only once. Source material: PBMCs. The receptors derive from a woman between 45 and 65 years old in good health and CMV-seropositive. Each CDR3 is given with its conserved first and last residue. D genes are given only for firm matches. Size tells how often a clone was seen (once, few, many) or the class of an expanded clone, and some rows leave it out.

J gene	CDR3 length	V gene	clone size	D gene	CDR3 protein	CDR3 DNA
TRBJ2-7	16	TRBV5-1	few	TRBD2	CASSLASSGATYEQYF	TGCGCCAGCAGCTTGGCGAGTAGCGGGGCGACCTACGAGCAGTACTTC
TRBJ2-7	15	TRBV7-9	NA	TRBD1	CASSAGTGRSYEQYF	TGTGCCAGCAGCGCCGGGACAGGGCGATCCTACGAGCAGTACTTC
TRBJ2-2	16	TRBV6-6	NA	NA	CATGGQGGSGTGELFF	TGTGCCACCGGAGGGCAGGGGGGATCGGGGACCGGGGAGCTGTTTTTT
TRBJ1-6	12	TRBV2	NA	NA	CATAGVGSPLHF	TGTGCCACGGCCGGGGTCGGTTCACCCCTCCACTTT
TRBJ1-4	15	TRBV11-1	few	TRBD1	CASSLRTGHNEKLFF	TGTGCCAGCAGCTTACGGACAGGACATAATGAAAAACTGTTTTTT
TRBJ2-3	15	TRBV5-1	NA	TRBD2	CATQLTGGPLDTQYF	TGCGCCACCCAACTAACGGGGGGACCGCTGGATACGCAGTATTTT
TRBJ1-1	14	TRBV28	NA	TRBD1	CASSLPQQGDEAFF	TGTGCCAGCAGTTTGCCCCAACAGGGGGACGAAGCTTTCTTT
TRBJ2-5	13	TRBV5-1	NA	NA	CASSLRVRETQYF	TGCGCCAGCAGCTTGCGCGTACGAGAGACCCAGTACTTC
TRBJ1-2	15	TRBV6-5	NA	NA	CASSYSRGGYYGYTF	TGTGCCAGCAGTTACTCGAGGGGAGGGTACTATGGCTACACCTTC
TRBJ1-6	15	TRBV10-1	NA	TRBD1	CASSERTGKNSPLHF	TGCGCCAGCAGTGAGAGGACAGGGAAGAATTCACCCCTCCACTTT
TRBJ2-5	18	TRBV5-1	NA	TRBD2	CASSIPGLAGGPRETQYF	TGCGCCAGCAGCATACCGGGACTAGCGGGGGGGCCGAGGGAGACCCAGTACTTC
TRBJ1-3	15	TRBV6-8	NA	NA	CASSRRRGTGNTIYF	TGTGCCAGCAGCAGAAGGCGGGGTACGGGAAACACCATATATTTT
TRBJ2-7	12	TRBV10-3	NA	NA	CATQDSSYEQYF	TGTGCCACCCAGGACAGCTCCTACGAGCAGTACTTC
TRBJ2-7	15	TRBV5-1	once	TRBD1	CASQPGQGGAYEQYF	TGCGCCAGTCAGCCGGGACAGGGGGGCGCTTACGAGCAGTACTTC
TRBJ1-2	14	TRBV14	NA	TRBD1	CASSQVRGLSGYTF	TGTGCCAGCAGCCAAGTCAGGGGGCTCTCTGGCTACACCTTC
TRBJ2-1	15	TRBV5-4	NA	TRBD1	CASSAGGTGNNEQFF	TGTGCCAGCAGCGCCGGCGGGACAGGAAACAATGAGCAGTTCTTC
TRBJ1-2	13	TRBV6-5	NA	NA	CASGGRPYYGYTF	TGTGCCAGCGGAGGGAGACCGTACTATGGCTACACCTTC